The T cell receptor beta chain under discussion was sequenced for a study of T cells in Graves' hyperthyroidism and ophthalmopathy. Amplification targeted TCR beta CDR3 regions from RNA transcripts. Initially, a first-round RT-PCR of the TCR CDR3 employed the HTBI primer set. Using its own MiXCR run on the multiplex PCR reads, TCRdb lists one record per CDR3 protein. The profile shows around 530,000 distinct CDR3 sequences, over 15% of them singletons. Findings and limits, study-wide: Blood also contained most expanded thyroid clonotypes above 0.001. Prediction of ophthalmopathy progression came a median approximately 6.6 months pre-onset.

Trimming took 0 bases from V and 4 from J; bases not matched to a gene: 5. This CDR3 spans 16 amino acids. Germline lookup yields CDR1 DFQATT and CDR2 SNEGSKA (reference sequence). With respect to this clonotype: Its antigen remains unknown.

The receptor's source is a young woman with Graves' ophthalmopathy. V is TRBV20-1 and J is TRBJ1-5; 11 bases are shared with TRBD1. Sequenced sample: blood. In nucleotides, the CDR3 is TGCAGTGCTAGAGAACGGACAGGGGGCTGGAATCAGCCCCAGCATTTT. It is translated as CSARERTGGWNQPQHF.